This TCR beta chain was sequenced during a study of cytomegalovirus exposure and HLA in healthy donors. A note on this clone: Its antigen is currently unknown.

The CDR3 runs to 15 residues. V lost 0 bases to trimming and J lost 6 bases, with 11 bases between them. Germline CDR1 reads LGHNA; CDR2 reads YSLEER. The study ran its PCR with 60 Vbeta and 13 Jbeta primers. This table comes from immunoSEQ multiplex PCR, and its TCRdb copy is limited to in-frame clones, with some not included. The repertoire includes approximately 41,000 clones, approximately 81% of them detected once, and about 2.5% sits in the top ten. Study outcomes and limitations: Researchers reported from a later analysis that most CMV-associated TCR beta chains appeared HLA-restricted. The study labeled under 200 TCR beta chains cytomegalovirus-associated.

The genes are TRBV4-3 and TRBJ2-2; the D gene is possibly TRBD2 (6 bases). The specimen was PBMCs. The receptor's source is a man aged 50-60 years in good health and CMV-seronegative. The CDR3 DNA follows: TGCGCCAGCAGCCAAGATGGCGGGGTGGCCGGGGAGCTGTTTTTT. Amino acid sequence: CASSQDGGVAGELFF.